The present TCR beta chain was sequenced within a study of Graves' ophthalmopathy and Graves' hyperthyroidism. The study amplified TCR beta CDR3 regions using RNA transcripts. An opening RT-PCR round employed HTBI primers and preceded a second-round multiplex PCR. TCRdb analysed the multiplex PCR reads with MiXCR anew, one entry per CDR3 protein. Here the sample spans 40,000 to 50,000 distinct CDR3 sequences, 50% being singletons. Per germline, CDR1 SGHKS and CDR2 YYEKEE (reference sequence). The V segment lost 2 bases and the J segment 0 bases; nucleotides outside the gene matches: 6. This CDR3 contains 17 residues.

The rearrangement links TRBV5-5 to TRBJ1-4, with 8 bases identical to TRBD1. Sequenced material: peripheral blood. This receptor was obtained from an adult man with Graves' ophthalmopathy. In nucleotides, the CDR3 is TGTGCCAGCAGCTTTCGGACAGGGCCTGCAACTAATGAAAAACTGTTTTTT. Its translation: CASSFRTGPATNEKLFF.